The clone carrying this TCR beta chain was recorded a few times. There are 18 residues in the CDR3. V lost 7 bases, J lost 0 bases, and 14 bases stayed unmatched. Germline V gives CDR1 LNHDA, CDR2 SQIVND (reference sequence). The sample belongs to a study of blood T cell repertoires in COVID-19. In the study overall: There were acute and convalescent COVID-19 samples, and they came from the United States, Italy and Spain. T cells, B-cell-depleted T cells, or PBMCs supplied cDNA or gDNA.

Authors' processing steps: Amplified reference gene primers provided the basis for estimating nucleated cell counts. Sequencing was performed with immunoSEQ multiplex PCR; in TCRdb, only in-frame clones are kept and a portion is missing. The DNA gave D and trimming, while V, J and clone size come from that table. In the table there are more than 200,000 clones, 86% of which are singletons. Source material: peripheral blood. The clonotype was recovered from a young man with active or convalescent COVID-19. The chain recombines TRBV19 with TRBJ1-5; 8 bases align to TRBD1. The CDR3 is CASNHRTGSPDSNQPQHF. CDR3 DNA: TGTGCCAGTAACCATAGGACAGGGTCCCCAGATAGCAATCAGCCCCAGCATTTT.